The sequence of this T cell receptor (beta chain) was determined in a study of T cells in Graves' hyperthyroidism and ophthalmopathy. Study conclusions and caveats: Blood held most thyroid clonotypes expanded above 0.001 frequency. Ophthalmopathy was told apart from stable hyperthyroidism by a 13 V-J model.

Source material for PBMCs was about 10 ml fresh peripheral blood. TCR beta CDR3 regions were amplified from RNA transcripts. The TCR CDR3 first-round RT-PCR relied on the HTBI primer set. MiXCR, applied by TCRdb to the multiplex PCR reads, yields one record per CDR3 protein. The sample lists fewer than 650,000 distinct CDR3 sequences; 14% were seen once. This clonotype was found many times. No antigen is known for it. Germline CDR1 and CDR2: SGHTA and FQGTGA. Trimming shortened V by 3 bases and J by 6 bases, and 18 bases separated the two germline ends. The length of the CDR3 is 15 residues. The sequence came from a woman younger than 30 with Graves' ophthalmopathy. The V gene is TRBV7-3, the J gene TRBJ2-7, with D perhaps TRBD1 (8 bases). Sequencing was done on a sample of blood. The CDR3 sequence: CASSFTGGAGSEQYF. The CDR3 nucleotides read TGTGCCAGCAGCTTTACAGGGGGGGCCGGGAGCGAGCAGTACTTC.